These 32 T cell receptor beta chains share one sample of origin, sequenced in a study of T cells in Graves' hyperthyroidism and ophthalmopathy. TCR beta CDR3 sequences were amplified from RNA transcripts. The study used the HTBI primer set for a first-round RT-PCR of the TCR CDR3. Using its own MiXCR run on the multiplex PCR reads, TCRdb lists one record per CDR3 protein. The top ten clones hold approximately 8.4% of a sample with some 770,000 distinct CDR3 sequences, roughly 15% of them seen once. The source material was blood. The receptor set was obtained from a man between 18 and 29 years old with Graves' hyperthyroidism.

The chain uses TRBV9 and TRBJ2-7; TRBD1 is a possible D gene (5 bases). Germline lookup yields CDR1 SGDLS and CDR2 YYNGEE. Trimming shortened V by 0 bases and J by 6 bases, and 10 bases separated the two germline ends. The CDR3 totals 13 residues. The CDR3 coding sequence is TGTGCCAGCAGCGTAGGACAGAAAGGCGAGCAGTACTTC. This encodes CASSVGQKGEQYF.

The V and J genes are TRBV20-1 and TRBJ1-5, with 10 bases matching TRBD1. Unmatched junction bases numbered 6, after V lost 3 bases and J lost 4 bases. The CDR3 is made up of 15 amino acids. Germline V gene sequence: CDR1 DFQATT, CDR2 SNEGSKA (reference sequence). In DNA, the CDR3 is TGCAGTGCTAGGGGCCAGGGACAGGGGAATCAGCCCCAGCATTTT. This sequence encodes CSARGQGQGNQPQHF.

This clonotype was counted a few times. The chain uses TRBV7-2 and TRBJ2-7; tentative D call: TRBD1 (6 bases). Trimming removed 3 bases at V and 0 bases at J, with 12 bases between. CDR1 is SGHTA, CDR2 FQGNSA, per germline. The CDR3 totals 15 residues. DNA of the CDR3: TGTGCCAGCAGCTTCAAAGCGGACAGCTCCTACGAGCAGTACTTC. Its protein product is CASSFKADSSYEQYF.

This clonotype turned up a few times. V and J are TRBV6-1 and TRBJ1-2; TRBD1 matches at 9 bases. Germline assignment: CDR1 MNHNS and CDR2 SASEGT. This CDR3 is built from 13 residues. V was pared by 6 bases and J by 8 bases, with 7 bases of the junction left unmatched. For the CDR3, the DNA is TGTGCCAGCAGCGGGACAGGGTTTGGCGGCTACACCTTC. This translates into CASSGTGFGGYTF.

This clonotype was seen at least ten times. V gene TRBV28 combines with J gene TRBJ2-7; D gene uncertain. Germline CDR1 and CDR2: MDHEN and SYDVKM. The CDR3 totals 15 residues. The germline V and J ends were trimmed by 5 bases and 6 bases, with 20 bases remaining between them. The CDR3, as DNA: TGTGCCAGCAGTCTTATTTCCCCCAGAGCCGGCGAGCAGTACTTC. This gives the protein CASSLISPRAGEQYF.

This clonotype was picked up many times. CDR3 DNA: TGTGCCAGCAGTTTCCAGGGGCGCACCAACAATGAGCAGTTCTTC. Its translation: CASSFQGRTNNEQFF. J is TRBJ2-1 and V is TRBV27; D is perhaps TRBD1 (6 bases). Looked up from germline, CDR1 is MNHEY and CDR2 is SMNVEV (reference sequence). The V end was cut by 3 bases, the J end by 5 bases, with 14 bases between. The CDR3 runs to 15 residues.

The rearrangement joins TRBV9 to TRBJ2-7; D gene unclear. Trimming removed 0 bases from V and 3 bases from J, with 7 bases in between. Germline-derived CDR1 and CDR2 are SGDLS and YYNGEE. The CDR3 has 13 residues. CDR3 region: CASSVGASYEQYF. For the CDR3, the DNA is TGTGCCAGCAGCGTAGGAGCGAGCTACGAGCAGTACTTC.

The chain employs TRBV6-1 and TRBJ1-4; D not certain. The V end was cut by 2 bases, the J end by 5 bases, with 9 bases between. The CDR3 is 14 amino acids. Germline loops: CDR1 MNHNS, CDR2 SASEGT. CDR3 sequence: CASSENGLNEKLFF. Here the CDR3 DNA reads TGTGCCAGCAGTGAAAACGGTCTGAATGAAAAACTGTTTTTT.

Ten or more counts support this clonotype. The chain uses TRBV2 and TRBJ2-1, with 7 nucleotides matching TRBD2. Germline-derived CDR1 and CDR2 are SNHLY and FYNNEI. With 6 bases clipped from V and 8 bases from J, the junction kept 4 bases outside the gene matches. CDR3 length equals 12 residues. CDR3 sequence (DNA): TGTGCCAGCAGACTCGGGAGGTATGAGCAGTTCTTC. Its protein is CASRLGRYEQFF.

The chain links TRBV28 to TRBJ1-6, with D hard to call. This CDR3 is 12 amino acids long. V was trimmed by 8 bases and J by 6 bases, leaving 8 bases between them. Looked up from germline, CDR1 is MDHEN and CDR2 is SYDVKM. CDR3 region: CASGGVNSPLHF. The CDR3 bases are TGTGCCAGCGGTGGGGTTAATTCACCCCTCCACTTT.

The table lists this clonotype with many counts. J is TRBJ2-5 and V is TRBV28, with D possibly matching TRBD2 (6 bases). The CDR3 has 14 residues. Germline values: CDR1 MDHEN, CDR2 SYDVKM. V shed 6 bases and J shed 4 bases, with 15 bases lying between them. The CDR3 sequence is CASRPGGSGETQYF. The CDR3 nucleotides are TGTGCCAGCAGACCAGGAGGGTCTGGAGAGACCCAGTACTTC.

This clonotype appeared a few times. The chain's CDR3 is CAGNEREALNEQFF. The CDR3 DNA is TGTGCCGGCAACGAGCGGGAGGCCCTGAATGAGCAGTTCTTC. The chain couples TRBV2 to TRBJ2-1; the match to TRBD2 covers 9 bases. This CDR3 is built from 14 residues. Germline CDR1 reads SNHLY; CDR2 reads FYNNEI. V lost 11 bases and J lost 7; bases outside the gene matches: 12.

On this clonotype itself: This may stem from a read error, because a much larger clone lies one nucleotide away. No conserved phenylalanine or tryptophan ends this CDR3, so it is likely a read error. V gene TRBV6-1 combines with J gene TRBJ2-7; 8 bases match TRBD1. This CDR3 comprises 13 residues. With V trimmed by 9 bases and J by 3 bases, 7 bases remained unmatched. Germline lookup yields CDR1 MNHNS and CDR2 SASEGT. CDR3 sequence (DNA): TGTGCCAGTCAGACAGGGGACAGCTACGAGCAGTACTCC. This gives the protein CASQTGDSYEQYS.

Ten or more counts support this clonotype. The chain uses TRBV12-5 and TRBJ1-1; possible D gene TRBD1, 5 bases. Trimming left V 7 bases short and J 1 base short, with 13 bases between. This CDR3 contains 14 residues. Germline assignment: CDR1 LGHNT and CDR2 FRNRAP. CDR3 bases: TGTGCTAGTGCCCGAGGCAGGGAGAACACTGAAGCTTTCTTT. Translation: CASARGRENTEAFF.

This clonotype appeared many times. The chain combines TRBV18 with TRBJ1-1, with D perhaps matching TRBD1 (5 bases). Trimming left V 6 bases short and J 0 bases short, with 14 bases between. Looked up from germline, CDR1 is KGHSH and CDR2 is LQKENI. CDR3 length equals 15 residues. The CDR3 nucleotides read TGTGCCAGCTCTACAGGAAGGGCCATGAACACTGAAGCTTTCTTT. It encodes CASSTGRAMNTEAFF.

This clonotype has a handful of counts. The rearrangement joins TRBV27 to TRBJ1-5, with 8 positions matching TRBD1. The CDR3 runs to 15 residues. The J segment lost 7 bases and the V segment lost 5 bases, leaving 10 bases of the junction unmatched. The germline V gene has CDR1 MNHEY and CDR2 SMNVEV (reference sequence). CDR3 DNA sequence: TGTGCCAGCAGTAGCCCGGGGACAGGAGGGCAGCCCCAGCATTTT. It specifies CASSSPGTGGQPQHF.

CDR3 bases: TGTGCCAGCAGTTCGACAGGGGCCGCCCACTATGGCTACACCTTC. Translation: CASSSTGAAHYGYTF. V gene TRBV6-2 or TRBV6-3 combines with J gene TRBJ1-2; 8 nucleotides agree with TRBD1. Trimming took 4 bases from V and 3 from J; bases not matched to a gene: 7. Germline V gene sequence: CDR1 MNHEY, CDR2 SVGEGT. This CDR3 has 15 residues.

This clonotype showed up just a few times. The chain uses TRBV6-5 and TRBJ2-1; D call uncertain. The CDR3 loop spans 13 amino acids. V gave up 5 bases and J gave up 10 bases, with 15 bases separating them. CDR1 and CDR2 (germline): MNHEY, SVGAGI. The CDR3 DNA reads TGTGCCAGCAGTAACTGGAGAGTGGGCGAGCAGTTCTTC. Translated, it gives CASSNWRVGEQFF.

Many counts were recorded for this clonotype. The chain has TRBV6-1 and TRBJ2-7; 9 bases line up with TRBD2. Germline V gene lookup returns CDR1 MNHNS and CDR2 SASEGT. Unmatched junction bases numbered 7, after V lost 6 bases and J lost 7 bases. CDR3 length: 13 residues. The CDR3 DNA reads as TGTGCCAGCAGACCTAGCGGGGTACCGGAGCAGTACTTC. Translation: CASRPSGVPEQYF.

This clonotype occurred many times. This chain uses TRBV7-9 with TRBJ1-1, with D possibly TRBD1 on 6 matching bases. Between the trimmed V and J ends, which lost 1 base and 0 bases, there was a span of 9 bases. This CDR3 contains 15 residues. In germline, CDR1 is SEHNR, CDR2 FQNEAQ (reference sequence). CDR3 sequence: CASSLGQGLNTEAFF. The DNA for the CDR3 is TGTGCCAGCAGCTTAGGGCAGGGGTTGAACACTGAAGCTTTCTTT.

This clonotype has ten or more counts. The V and J genes are TRBV10-3 and TRBJ2-1; no clear D. The V end was cut by 3 bases, the J end by 5 bases, with 11 bases between. Per the germline V gene, CDR1 is ENHRY and CDR2 is SYGVKD. The CDR3 is 14 residues long. CDR3 in amino acids: CAISDTKEDNEQFF. Here the CDR3 DNA reads TGTGCCATCAGTGACACCAAGGAAGACAATGAGCAGTTCTTC.

In its sample, this clonotype was seen many times. The genes are TRBV28 and TRBJ2-1, with a weak D call TRBD2 (5 bases). V gave up 9 bases and J gave up 0 bases, with 18 bases separating them. Germline V gene data show CDR1 as MDHEN and CDR2 as SYDVKM. The CDR3 sequence is 16 residues long. Here the CDR3 reads CASLRLSGSSYNEQFF. DNA for the CDR3: TGTGCCAGTCTTAGACTTAGTGGGAGCTCCTACAATGAGCAGTTCTTC.

This clonotype has just a few counts. The limits of the CDR3 on the DNA are not certain, so only TCRdb's listed CDR3 is given. V gene TRBV9 combines with J gene TRBJ2-1; the D call of TRBD2 is as the table states it, not checked on the DNA. Germline CDR1 and CDR2: SGDLS and YYNGEE. Ends included, the CDR3 has 13 residues. This CDR3 is CASSVGTGTSKFF.

In regard to this clonotype: A much larger clonotype is one base distant, so this may be a read error. The chain couples TRBV20-1 to TRBJ2-7, with 7 bases identical to TRBD2. Per the germline V gene, CDR1 is DFQATT and CDR2 is SNEGSKA (reference sequence). The CDR3 consists of 16 residues. The CDR3 is CSARVPPGGSSYEQHF. Here the CDR3 DNA reads TGCAGTGCTAGAGTTCCTCCGGGCGGGAGCTCCTACGAGCAGCACTTC.

This clonotype was counted at least ten times. The chain combines TRBV12-3 or TRBV12-4 with TRBJ2-1; 13 bases map to TRBD2. Trimming removed 6 bases from V and 3 bases from J; junction bases left unmatched: 2. This CDR3 region has 15 residues. The CDR3 here is CASRGLAGYYNEQFF. The CDR3 DNA is TGTGCCAGCAGGGGACTAGCGGGGTACTACAATGAGCAGTTCTTC.

This clonotype was counted ten times or more. The chain links TRBV7-2 to TRBJ2-7; 9 bases are a match to TRBD1. This CDR3 region has 13 residues. The V gene end was trimmed by 8 bases and the J gene end by 2 bases; junction bases not matched to a gene: 4. The germline V gene encodes CDR1 SGHTA and CDR2 FQGNSA. The CDR3 nucleotides read TGTGCCAGCTGCCGGGACAGGGCCTACGAGCAGTACTTC. Translated, it gives CASCRDRAYEQYF.

This clonotype was detected ten times or more. The rearrangement uses TRBV19 and TRBJ2-5, with D possibly matching TRBD1 (6 bases). V was trimmed by 5 bases and J by 0 bases, leaving 7 bases between them. CDR1 and CDR2 from the germline V gene are LNHDA and SQIVND (reference sequence). CDR3 length equals 13 residues. CDR3 amino acids: CASSGTNQETQYF. CDR3 nucleotides: TGTGCCAGTAGTGGGACAAACCAAGAGACCCAGTACTTC. The whole variable domain, filled in from reference TRBV19 and TRBJ2-5, reads DGGITQSPKYLFRKEGQNVTLSCEQNLNHDAMYWYRQDPGQGLRLIYYSQIVNDFQKGDIAEGYSVSREKKESFPLTVTSAQKNPTAFYLCASSGTNQETQYFGPGTRLLVL.

This clonotype was found many times. The V call is TRBV2, the J call TRBJ1-6, with a tentative D call TRBD1 (5 bases). Germline loops: CDR1 SNHLY, CDR2 FYNNEI. V was pared by 2 bases and J by 7 bases, with 12 bases between. This CDR3 region has 15 residues. CDR3 bases: TGTGCCAGCAGTGAATTGTTAGGGGACAATTCACCCCTCCACTTT. This codes for CASSELLGDNSPLHF.

This clonotype was found many times. The chain has TRBV18 and TRBJ2-3, with D possibly matching TRBD1 (5 bases). Germline CDR1 and CDR2: KGHSH and LQKENI. CDR3 length: 17 residues. Trimming shortened V by 0 bases and J by 3 bases, and 16 bases separated the two germline ends. CDR3 residues: CASSPPVGADLTDTQYF. CDR3 DNA: TGTGCCAGCTCACCACCGGTTGGGGCCGATTTGACAGATACGCAGTATTTT.

This clonotype was picked up a small number of times. The rearrangement uses TRBV7-6 and TRBJ2-5; tentatively, D is TRBD2 (7 bases). The V end lost 4 bases, the J end lost 9 bases, and 15 bases lay between the germline ends. CDR1 is SGHVS, CDR2 FNYEAQ, per germline. The CDR3 spans 13 residues. The chain's CDR3 is CASSSLRGAAQYF. The CDR3 DNA sequence: TGTGCCAGCAGCTCCCTTCGGGGGGCAGCCCAGTACTTC.

In this sample, this clonotype turned up many times. This sequence joins TRBV5-5 and TRBJ1-1; no definite D call. In germline, CDR1 is SGHKS, CDR2 YYEKEE (reference sequence). Between the trimmed V and J ends, which lost 1 base and 7 bases, there was a span of 14 bases. This CDR3 region has 14 residues. The CDR3 is CASSLFQAYDEAFF. CDR3 in DNA: TGTGCCAGCAGCTTGTTCCAGGCTTACGATGAAGCTTTCTTT.

The chain is built from TRBV11-3 and TRBJ2-1; no clear D. CDR1 is SGHNT, CDR2 YENEEA, per germline. V was trimmed by 6 bases and J by 2 bases, leaving 11 bases between them. This CDR3 has 14 residues. The CDR3 is CASRDVSPYNEQFF. The CDR3 nucleotides read TGTGCCAGCAGAGATGTTAGCCCCTACAATGAGCAGTTCTTC.